This TCR beta chain derives from a study of cytomegalovirus exposure and HLA in healthy donors (dated by TCRdb to about 2017). Background on the whole study: An earlier analysis of roughly 570 of the donors reported under 300 Gb of sequence data and 95 million to 120 million unique TCR beta sequences obtained from around 190 million T cells. About 280 gigabases of sequencing data and about 92 million unique TCR sequences made up an early release that covered over 550 HLA-typed donors. Class I and class II HLA loci were covered by the typing at four-digit resolution. The later analysis used no new phenotypic data to find candidate immune exposures, relying instead on TCR beta sequences and their occurrence across donors. The study combined high-throughput TCR immunosequencing, statistical association of individual TCRs with disease status, and machine learning to predict cytomegalovirus infection status. Roughly five DR-DQ haplotypes were handled as single units for association and clustering because linkage in the cohort was strong. Donor age, sex, ethnicity and CMV serostatus were collected together with the repertoire data. Along with the roughly 710-subject first cohort, a separate validation cohort of around 110 different subjects was used. In an earlier analysis of 500 to 650 of the donors, high-throughput TCR beta sequencing was used to judge whether each TCR beta V gene segment behaved as functional or pseudogenic. In a later analysis, previously published TCR beta repertoires from 600 to 850 donors were re-analyzed and high-resolution HLA genotyping was added so that TCR occurrence patterns could be studied. On average, around 200,000 unique TCR beta nucleotide sequences were sequenced per donor among 300 to 500 genotyped donors of the cohort, with roughly 19% of those sequences being non-productive. Of the roughly 400 genotyped donors, 81% were placed in the genetic ancestry cluster associated with self-reported Caucasian donors. Typing coverage differed by locus: A, B, C, DRB1 and DQB1 were typed in about 629-640 donors, DQA1 in roughly 500, DPA1 in 600 to 610, and DPB1 in 472. Using immunosequencing, the study profiled T cell repertoires from around 680 subjects and related those repertoires to cytomegalovirus serostatus. In a later genetic analysis, genome-wide SNP genotypes for about 55% of the 666 donors were used, and that subset was treated as a discovery cohort. The study aimed to test whether signatures of past pathogen exposure could be identified by cataloging public T cell receptors. Every discovery cohort repertoire had been produced on one sequencing platform. The research as a whole found: The only immune exposure information available for the cohort was CMV serostatus. Assigning TCR associations to individual alleles was difficult when HLA alleles, especially DR and DQ, strongly co-occurred. Compared with the approximately 720-donor mean, donors in an Asian-associated ancestry cluster had fewer N-insertions in productive TCRs, according to a later genetic analysis. Sequencing depth was assumed to be roughly uniform across donors in the presence/absence analyses, though that assumption may not hold. A later analysis found that most CMV-associated TCR beta chains appeared HLA-restricted, with HLA associations seemingly driven largely by CMV exposure. V-gene and J-gene trimming of TCR beta chains was associated with a missense DCLRE1C variant in a later genetic analysis, and the association was replicated in an independent cohort. The study listed over 150 TCR beta chains as associated with cytomegalovirus. A further reported finding was that TCR beta sequences accurately predicted the HLA-A and HLA-B alleles for most subjects in the first cohort. Linkage disequilibrium might explain the correlated functional status among segregating V segments, but an unknown experimental factor could not be ruled out. Specific HLA alleles were associated with 15,000 to 20,000 TCR beta sequences at a false discovery rate of 0.05 in a later analysis. A later analysis found that HLA-associated TCR beta chains were more clonally expanded and had lower generation probabilities than equally common non-associated chains. An earlier analysis of around 500 of the donors showed that most TCR beta V segments appeared in productive rearrangements either about 90% or about 30% of the time, which broadly matched IMGT annotations. The classifier was reported to diagnose cytomegalovirus status with high specificity and sensitivity in both the original and validation cohorts. The sequencing pipeline was judged likely to have produced a cluster of highly shared sequence variants as a technical artifact. According to a later analysis, TCR association rates differed among HLA loci, with DRB1 alleles showing the most associated TCRs and HLA-C alleles showing the fewest. The cohort was sequenced for TCR beta chains only, and without alpha or paired-chain data the features that could be detected were limited. HLA typing was unavailable for some donors at each locus, so association tests used only the typed subset. In a later analysis, several top co-occurrence clusters were reported to appear linked to parvovirus B19, influenza, CMV and Epstein-Barr virus. In vitro tests confirmed that a few of the cytomegalovirus-associated TCR beta chains recognize cytomegalovirus antigens. Most TCR sequences were seen in very few donors, while some public TCRs were found in many individuals. The authors suggested that the approach could potentially be extended to other disease states and immunological phenotypes. Because counts were too low, about 15 rarely observed V segments, including chromosome 9 orphons, were left out of the earlier analysis of several hundred of the donors.

The library was obtained by the immunoSEQ multiplex PCR assay. For the multiplex PCR, a mixture combining 60 forward primers for TCR Vbeta segments and 13 reverse primers for TCR Jbeta segments was used. Amplification of the CDR3 region of rearranged TCR beta genes was performed with a multiplex PCR assay on genomic DNA. The amplified TCR beta libraries were sequenced on the Illumina HiSeq System as 87-base-pair reads. As for the authors' bioinformatics: Across the 670 or so repertoires, a later analysis counted approximately 75 million unique TCR beta chains, 8.5 million to 12 million of which were shared by at least two donors. Raw reads were error-corrected and collapsed into unique sequences with a nearest-neighbor algorithm that merged closely related sequences to remove PCR and sequencing errors. CDR3 sequences were aligned to IMGT reference sequences to assign V, D and J gene segments. For a sequence to be retained, at least a six-nucleotide match to both a V gene segment and a J gene segment was required. A rearrangement was called productive if the CDR3 had no stop codons and remained in frame with V and J, and every other rearrangement was called non-productive. CDR3 was defined by IMGT convention, running from the second conserved V-encoded cysteine to the conserved J-encoded phenylalanine. In an earlier analysis of more than 550 of the donors, sequences lacking an unambiguous match to a single V gene segment were excluded. In an earlier analysis of roughly 500 of the donors, V segments were called functional above 56.7% productive rearrangements and were called segregating when the between-donor standard deviation exceeded 5%. A statistical classification framework was built to diagnose cytomegalovirus status from the catalog of TCR beta chain sequences. A later analysis assigned V and J genes by comparing TCR nucleotide sequences with IMGT/GENE-DB human TR gene sequences. A later analysis assigned CDR3 sequences and most-parsimonious VDJ recombination scenarios with the TCRdist pipeline. In a later analysis, every TCR beta chain was defined by the combination of its CDR3 amino acid sequence and its V-gene family, and reads without a unique V-gene family were dropped. In a later analysis, 450 to 600 highly shared, low-generation-probability nucleotide sequences were removed to address suspected cross-contamination and a sequencing artifact. In a later analysis, a clonal expansion index for each public chain was calculated from normalized within-repertoire ranks of inferred template counts. In a later analysis, generation probabilities were computed with a VDJ recombination model fitted to out-of-frame rearrangements, and the resulting probabilities were checked against IGoR. In a later analysis, hypergeometric tests were used to score TCR-TCR, TCR-HLA and TCR-CMV co-occurrence, with a repertoire-size bias correction applied to TCR pairs. False discovery rates were estimated in a later analysis by permuting HLA or CMV assignments 20 times. In a later analysis, co-occurring TCRs were grouped using DBSCAN, and TCRdist sequence similarity was added for clustering within HLA-allele-positive subsets. For co-occurrence clustering, repertoires with fewer than 30,000 or more than 120,000 public chains were excluded, along with 5 or 6 repertoires with anomalous nucleotide sharing. The table comes from immuneACCESS by way of TCRdb, which keeps in-frame sequences with V and J called. Part of the clones is missing from these tables; in studies checked, under half for an unresolved V gene and the rest for unknown reasons. V and J calls and clone size come straight from that table; D and trimming were deduced from the DNA. The table for this sample lists under 140,000 clones; approximately 82% of them were counted only once. The biggest ten clones account for around an eighth of the sample.

The cohort consisted of 670 or so healthy bone marrow donors. All cohort members were sampled while nominally healthy, although unrecorded immune exposures were likely present. The donor tested CMV seropositive, placing the donor among the 250 to 300 seropositive members of the cohort. A peripheral blood sample was collected from each donor, and TCR beta sequencing was performed on peripheral blood mononuclear cells. Genomic DNA extraction from the blood cell samples was performed with the Qiagen DNeasy Blood Extraction Kit. Comments on this clone: What antigen it recognizes has not been identified. One base away there is no much larger clone; base qualities are not given. Additional DNA sequences in this sample encode the identical CDR3.

Sequencing used PBMCs. This receptor was obtained from a man aged 25-45 years in good health and CMV-seropositive.

For the CDR3, the sequence is CAWGQGAGEQYF. In nucleotides, the sequence is TGTGCCTGGGGACAGGGGGCCGGCGAGCAGTACTTC. The rearrangement combines TRBV30 with TRBJ2-7; 11 middle bases align to TRBD1. The germline V gene (reference sequence) yields GTSNPN for CDR1 and SVGIG for CDR2. V is trimmed back by 5 bases and J by 6 bases, and the junction contains 3 bases that no gene match accounts for. Measured from the cysteine to the phenylalanine, the CDR3 is 12 residues long. Just the 36-base CDR3 DNA is kept, in frame starting at base 1.